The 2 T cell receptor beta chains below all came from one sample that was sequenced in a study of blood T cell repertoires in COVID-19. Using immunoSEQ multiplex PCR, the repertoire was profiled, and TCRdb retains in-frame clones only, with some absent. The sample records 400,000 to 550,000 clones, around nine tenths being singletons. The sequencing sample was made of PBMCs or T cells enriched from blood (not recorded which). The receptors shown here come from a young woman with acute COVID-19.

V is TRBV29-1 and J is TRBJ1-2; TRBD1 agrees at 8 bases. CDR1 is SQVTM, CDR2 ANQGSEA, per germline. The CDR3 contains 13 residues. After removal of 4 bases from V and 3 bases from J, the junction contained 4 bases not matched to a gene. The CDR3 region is CSVGQGKDYGYTF. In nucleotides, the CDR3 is TGCAGCGTTGGACAGGGGAAAGACTATGGCTACACCTTC.

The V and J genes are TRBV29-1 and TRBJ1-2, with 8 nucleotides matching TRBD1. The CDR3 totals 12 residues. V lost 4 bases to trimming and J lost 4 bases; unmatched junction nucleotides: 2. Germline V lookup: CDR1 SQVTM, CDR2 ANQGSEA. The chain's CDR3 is CSVVQGAYGYTF. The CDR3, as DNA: TGCAGCGTTGTCCAGGGGGCCTATGGCTACACCTTC.